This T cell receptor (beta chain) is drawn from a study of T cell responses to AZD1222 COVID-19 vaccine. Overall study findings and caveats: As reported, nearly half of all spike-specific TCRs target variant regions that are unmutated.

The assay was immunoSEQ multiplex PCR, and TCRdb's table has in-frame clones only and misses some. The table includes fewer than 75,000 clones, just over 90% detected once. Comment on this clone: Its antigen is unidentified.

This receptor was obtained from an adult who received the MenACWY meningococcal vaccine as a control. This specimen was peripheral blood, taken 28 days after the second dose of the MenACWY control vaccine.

The CDR3 sequence: CASSHPQPPGQGNTGELFF. CDR3 in DNA: TGCGCCAGCAGCCATCCCCAACCCCCGGGACAGGGAAACACCGGGGAGCTGTTTTTT. The chain combines TRBV4-1 with TRBJ2-2; 9 bases align to TRBD1. Germline lookup yields CDR1 MGHRA and CDR2 YSYEKL. CDR3 length equals 19 residues. J was trimmed by 2 bases and V by 3 bases; bases with no gene match: 13.